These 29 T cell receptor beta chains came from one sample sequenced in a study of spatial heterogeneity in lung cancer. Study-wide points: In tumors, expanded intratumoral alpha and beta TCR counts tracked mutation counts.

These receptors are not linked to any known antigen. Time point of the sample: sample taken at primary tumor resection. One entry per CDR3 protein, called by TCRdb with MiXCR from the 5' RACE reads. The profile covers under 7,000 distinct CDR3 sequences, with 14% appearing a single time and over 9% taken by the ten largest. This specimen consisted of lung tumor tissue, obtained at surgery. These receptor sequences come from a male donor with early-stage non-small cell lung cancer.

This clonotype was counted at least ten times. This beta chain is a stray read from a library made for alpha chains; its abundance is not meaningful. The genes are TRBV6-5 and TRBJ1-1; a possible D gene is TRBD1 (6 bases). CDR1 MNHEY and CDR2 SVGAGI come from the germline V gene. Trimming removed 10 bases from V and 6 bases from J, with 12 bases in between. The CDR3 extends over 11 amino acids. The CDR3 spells CATHRAAEAFF. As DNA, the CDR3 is TGTGCCACTCACAGGGCGGCTGAAGCTTTCTTT.

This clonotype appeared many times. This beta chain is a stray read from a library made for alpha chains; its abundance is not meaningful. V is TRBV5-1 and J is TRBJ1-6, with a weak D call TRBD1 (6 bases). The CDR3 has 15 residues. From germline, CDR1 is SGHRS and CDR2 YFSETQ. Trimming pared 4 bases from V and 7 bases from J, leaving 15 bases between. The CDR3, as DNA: TGCGCCAGCAGCGGGACCGGGACACAGAATTCACCCCTCCACTTT. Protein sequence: CASSGTGTQNSPLHF.

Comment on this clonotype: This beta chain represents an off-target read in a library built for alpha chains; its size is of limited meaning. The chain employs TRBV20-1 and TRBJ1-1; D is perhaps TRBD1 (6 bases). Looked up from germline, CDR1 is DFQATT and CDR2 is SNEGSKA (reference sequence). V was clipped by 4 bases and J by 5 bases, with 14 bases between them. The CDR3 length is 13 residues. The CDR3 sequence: CSAMPGAGTEAFF. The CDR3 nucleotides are TGCAGTGCTATGCCGGGGGCGGGGACTGAAGCTTTCTTT.

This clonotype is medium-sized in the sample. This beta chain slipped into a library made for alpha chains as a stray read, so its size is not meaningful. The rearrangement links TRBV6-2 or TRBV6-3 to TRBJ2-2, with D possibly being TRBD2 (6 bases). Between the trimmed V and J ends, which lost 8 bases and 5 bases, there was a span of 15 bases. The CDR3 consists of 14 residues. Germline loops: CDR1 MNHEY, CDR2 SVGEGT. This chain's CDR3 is CASHTGDPTGELFF. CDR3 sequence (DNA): TGTGCCAGCCATACGGGGGACCCGACCGGGGAGCTGTTTTTT.

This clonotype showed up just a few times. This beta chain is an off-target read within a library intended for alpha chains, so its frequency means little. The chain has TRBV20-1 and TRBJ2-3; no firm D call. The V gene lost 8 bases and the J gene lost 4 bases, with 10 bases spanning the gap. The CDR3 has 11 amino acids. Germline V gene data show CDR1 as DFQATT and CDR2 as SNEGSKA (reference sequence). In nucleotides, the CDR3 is TGCAGTACCCCTCTGGCAGATACGCAGTATTTT. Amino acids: CSTPLADTQYF.

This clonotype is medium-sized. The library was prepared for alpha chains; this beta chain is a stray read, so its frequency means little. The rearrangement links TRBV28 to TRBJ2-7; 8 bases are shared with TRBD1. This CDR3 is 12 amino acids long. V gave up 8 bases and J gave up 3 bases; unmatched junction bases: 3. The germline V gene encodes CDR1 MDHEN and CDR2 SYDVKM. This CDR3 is CASDRGNYEQYF. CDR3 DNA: TGTGCCAGCGACAGGGGAAACTACGAGCAGTACTTC.

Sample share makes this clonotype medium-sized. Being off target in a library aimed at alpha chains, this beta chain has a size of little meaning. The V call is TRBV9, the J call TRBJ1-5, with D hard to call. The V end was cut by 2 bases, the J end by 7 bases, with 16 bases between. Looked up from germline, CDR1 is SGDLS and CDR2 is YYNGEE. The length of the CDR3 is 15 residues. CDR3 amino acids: CASSVSGGGKQPQHF. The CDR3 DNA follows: TGTGCCAGCAGCGTCTCTGGAGGAGGGAAACAGCCCCAGCATTTT. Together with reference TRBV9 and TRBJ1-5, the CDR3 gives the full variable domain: DSGVTQTPKHLITATGQRVTLRCSPRSGDLSVYWYQQSLDQGLQFLIQYYNGEERAKGNILERFSAQQFPDLHSELNLSSLELGDSALYFCASSVSGGGKQPQHFGDGTRLSIL.

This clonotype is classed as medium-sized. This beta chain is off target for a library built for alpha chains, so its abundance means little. CDR3 loop: CSVGGSGSSYEQYF. CDR3 coding DNA: TGCAGCGTTGGAGGGAGCGGGAGCTCCTACGAGCAGTACTTC. The gene calls are TRBV29-1 and TRBJ2-7, with TRBD2 identical over 8 bases. The CDR3 sequence is 14 residues long. J gave up 0 bases and V 4 bases, and 5 bases lay outside the gene matches. Germline lookup yields CDR1 SQVTM and CDR2 ANQGSEA.

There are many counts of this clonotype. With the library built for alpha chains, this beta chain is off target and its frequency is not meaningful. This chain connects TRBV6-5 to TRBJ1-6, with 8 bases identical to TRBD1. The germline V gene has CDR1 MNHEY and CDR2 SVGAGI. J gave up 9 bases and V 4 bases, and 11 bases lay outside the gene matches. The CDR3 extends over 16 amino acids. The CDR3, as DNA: TGTGCCAGCAGTTTCGGACCTGGACAGGGAGGTTCACCCCTCCACTTT. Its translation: CASSFGPGQGGSPLHF.

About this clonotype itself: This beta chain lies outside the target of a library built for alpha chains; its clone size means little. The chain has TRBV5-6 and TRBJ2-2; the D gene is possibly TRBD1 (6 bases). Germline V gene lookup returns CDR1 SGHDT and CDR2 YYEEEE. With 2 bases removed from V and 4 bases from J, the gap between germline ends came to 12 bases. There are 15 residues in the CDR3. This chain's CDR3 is CASSLQGRGTGELFF. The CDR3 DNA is TGTGCCAGCAGCTTACAGGGAAGGGGCACCGGGGAGCTGTTTTTT.

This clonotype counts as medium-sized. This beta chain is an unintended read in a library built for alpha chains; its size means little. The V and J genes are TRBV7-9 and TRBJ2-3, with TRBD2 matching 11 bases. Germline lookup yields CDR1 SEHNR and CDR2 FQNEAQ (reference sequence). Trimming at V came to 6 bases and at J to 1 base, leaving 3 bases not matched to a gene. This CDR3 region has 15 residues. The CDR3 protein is CASRYSGRGTDTQYF. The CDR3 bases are TGTGCCAGCAGATATAGCGGGAGGGGCACAGATACGCAGTATTTT.

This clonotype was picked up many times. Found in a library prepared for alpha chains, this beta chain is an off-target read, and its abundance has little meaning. CDR3 loop: CASSLWGGGYNSPLHF. The DNA of the CDR3 is TGCGCCAGCAGCTTGTGGGGAGGGGGCTATAATTCACCCCTCCACTTT. The V and J genes are TRBV5-1 and TRBJ1-6; a weak D match, TRBD1 (6 bases). Germline V gene lookup returns CDR1 SGHRS and CDR2 YFSETQ. Trimming removed 1 base at V and 3 bases at J, with 11 bases between. CDR3 size: 16 residues. The full variable domain, completed using reference TRBV5-1 and TRBJ1-6, is KAGVTQTPRYLIKTRGQQVTLSCSPISGHRSVSWYQQTPGQGLQFLFEYFSETQRNKGNFPGRFSGRQFSNSRSEMNVSTLELGDSALYLCASSLWGGGYNSPLHFGNGTRLTVT.

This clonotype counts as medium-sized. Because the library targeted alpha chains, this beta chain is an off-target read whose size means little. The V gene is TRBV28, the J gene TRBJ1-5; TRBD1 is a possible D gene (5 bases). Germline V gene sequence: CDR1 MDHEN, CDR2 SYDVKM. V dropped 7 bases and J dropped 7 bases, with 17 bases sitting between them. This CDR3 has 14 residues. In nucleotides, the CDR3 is TGTGCCAGCAAAACCCCGGGGGTAGCCCAGCCCCAGCATTTT. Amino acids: CASKTPGVAQPQHF. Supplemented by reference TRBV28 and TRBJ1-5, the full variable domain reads DVKVTQSSRYLVKRTGEKVFLECVQDMDHENMFWYRQDPGLGLRLIYFSYDVKMKEKGDIPEGYSVSREKKERFSLILESASTNQTSMYLCASKTPGVAQPQHFGDGTRLSIL.

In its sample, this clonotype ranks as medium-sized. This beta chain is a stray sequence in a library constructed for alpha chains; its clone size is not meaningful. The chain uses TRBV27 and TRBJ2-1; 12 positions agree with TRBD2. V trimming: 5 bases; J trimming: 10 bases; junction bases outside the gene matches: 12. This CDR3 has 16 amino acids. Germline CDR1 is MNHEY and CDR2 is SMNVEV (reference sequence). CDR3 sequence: CASSLMGGTSGLEQFF. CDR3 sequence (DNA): TGTGCCAGCAGTCTCATGGGGGGGACTAGCGGGTTGGAGCAGTTCTTC.

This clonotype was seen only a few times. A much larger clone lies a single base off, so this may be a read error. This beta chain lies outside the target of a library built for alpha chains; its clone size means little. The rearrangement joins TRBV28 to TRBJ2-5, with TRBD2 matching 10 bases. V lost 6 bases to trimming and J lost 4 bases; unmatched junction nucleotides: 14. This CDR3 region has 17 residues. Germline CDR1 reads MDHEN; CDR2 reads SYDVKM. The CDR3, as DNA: TGTGCCAGCAGCAATATTCTCCTAGCGGGAGTTCCAGAGACCCAGTACTTC. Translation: CASSNILLAGVPETQYF. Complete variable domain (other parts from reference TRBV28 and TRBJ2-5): DVKVTQSSRYLVKRTGEKVFLECVQDMDHENMFWYRQDPGLGLRLIYFSYDVKMKEKGDIPEGYSVSREKKERFSLILESASTNQTSMYLCASSNILLAGVPETQYFGPGTRLLVL.

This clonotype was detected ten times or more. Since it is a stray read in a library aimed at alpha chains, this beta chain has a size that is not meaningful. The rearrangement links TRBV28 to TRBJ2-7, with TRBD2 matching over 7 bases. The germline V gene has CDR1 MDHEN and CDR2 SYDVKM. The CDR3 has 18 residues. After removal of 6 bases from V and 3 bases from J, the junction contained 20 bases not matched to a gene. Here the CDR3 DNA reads TGTGCCAGCAGGGTCGGAGGGATCGGTGGGGGGGTGCGCTACGAGCAGTACTTC. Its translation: CASRVGGIGGGVRYEQYF. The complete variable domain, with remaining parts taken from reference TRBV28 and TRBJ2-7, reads DVKVTQSSRYLVKRTGEKVFLECVQDMDHENMFWYRQDPGLGLRLIYFSYDVKMKEKGDIPEGYSVSREKKERFSLILESASTNQTSMYLCASRVGGIGGGVRYEQYFGPGTRLTVT.

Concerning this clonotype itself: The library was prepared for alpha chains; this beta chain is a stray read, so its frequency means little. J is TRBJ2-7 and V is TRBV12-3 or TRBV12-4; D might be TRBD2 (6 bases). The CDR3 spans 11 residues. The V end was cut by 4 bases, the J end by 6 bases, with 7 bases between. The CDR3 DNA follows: TGTGCCAGCAGTTCCGGGAGCGAGCAGTACTTC. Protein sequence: CASSSGSEQYF.

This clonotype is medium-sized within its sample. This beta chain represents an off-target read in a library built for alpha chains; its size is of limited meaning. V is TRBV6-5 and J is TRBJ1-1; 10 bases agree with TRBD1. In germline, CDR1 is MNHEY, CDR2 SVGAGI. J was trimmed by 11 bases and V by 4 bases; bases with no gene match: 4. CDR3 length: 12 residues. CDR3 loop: CASSSGTGDAFF. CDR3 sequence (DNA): TGTGCCAGCAGTTCCGGGACAGGGGATGCTTTCTTT.

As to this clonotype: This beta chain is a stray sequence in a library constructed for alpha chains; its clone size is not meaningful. CDR3 nucleotides: TGCAGTGCTACCTTAGCGGGGCCTTCCTACGAGCAGTACTTC. This codes for CSATLAGPSYEQYF. The chain carries TRBV20-1 and TRBJ2-7, with 8 positions matching TRBD2. The CDR3 totals 14 residues. Germline CDR1 and CDR2: DFQATT and SNEGSKA (reference sequence). V was pared by 4 bases and J by 1 base, with 6 bases of the junction left unmatched.

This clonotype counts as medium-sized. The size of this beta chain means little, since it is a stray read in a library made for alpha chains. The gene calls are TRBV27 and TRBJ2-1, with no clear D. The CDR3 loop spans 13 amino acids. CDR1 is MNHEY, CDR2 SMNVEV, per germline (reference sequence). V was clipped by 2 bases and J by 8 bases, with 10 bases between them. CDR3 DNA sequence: TGTGCCAGCAGTTTAAAGGACCGGGATGAGCAGTTCTTC. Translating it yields CASSLKDRDEQFF.

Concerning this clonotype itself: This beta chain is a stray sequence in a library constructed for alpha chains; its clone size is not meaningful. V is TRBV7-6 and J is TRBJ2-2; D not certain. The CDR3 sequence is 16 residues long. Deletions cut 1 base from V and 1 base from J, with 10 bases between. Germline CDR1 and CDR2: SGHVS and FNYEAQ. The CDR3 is CASSLVQALNTGELFF. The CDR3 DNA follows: TGTGCCAGCAGCTTAGTCCAGGCCCTGAACACCGGGGAGCTGTTTTTT.

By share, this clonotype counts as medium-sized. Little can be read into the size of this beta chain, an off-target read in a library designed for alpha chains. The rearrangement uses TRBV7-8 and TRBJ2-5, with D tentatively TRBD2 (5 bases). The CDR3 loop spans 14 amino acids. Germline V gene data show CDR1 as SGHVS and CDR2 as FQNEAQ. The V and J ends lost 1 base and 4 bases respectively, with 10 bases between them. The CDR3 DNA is TGTGCCAGCAGCTTAGATCTTGCGGGAGAGACCCAGTACTTC. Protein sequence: CASSLDLAGETQYF.

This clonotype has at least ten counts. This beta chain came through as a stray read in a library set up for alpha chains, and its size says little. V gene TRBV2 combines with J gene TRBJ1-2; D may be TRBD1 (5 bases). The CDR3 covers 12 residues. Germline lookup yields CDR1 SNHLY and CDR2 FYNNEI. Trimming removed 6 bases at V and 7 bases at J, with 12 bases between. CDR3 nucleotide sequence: TGTGCCAGCAGCTCAGGGATAGCTGGCTACACCTTC. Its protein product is CASSSGIAGYTF.

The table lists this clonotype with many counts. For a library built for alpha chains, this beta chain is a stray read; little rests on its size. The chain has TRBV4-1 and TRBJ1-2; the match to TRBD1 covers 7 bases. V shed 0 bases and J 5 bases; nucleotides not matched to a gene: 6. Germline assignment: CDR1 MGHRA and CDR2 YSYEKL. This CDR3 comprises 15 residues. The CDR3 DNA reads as TGCGCCAGCAGCCAAGATCGAAACAGGGGATATGGCTACACCTTC. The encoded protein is CASSQDRNRGYGYTF.

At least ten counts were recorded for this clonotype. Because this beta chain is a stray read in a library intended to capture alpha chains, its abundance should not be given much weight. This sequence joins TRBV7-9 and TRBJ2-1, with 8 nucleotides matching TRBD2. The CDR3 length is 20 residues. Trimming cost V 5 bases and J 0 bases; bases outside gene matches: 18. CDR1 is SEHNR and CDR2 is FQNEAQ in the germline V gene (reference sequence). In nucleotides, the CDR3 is TGTGCCAGCAGCCCCACAGGCGGGAGGATCGGAATGAGCTCCTACAATGAGCAGTTCTTC. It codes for CASSPTGGRIGMSSYNEQFF.

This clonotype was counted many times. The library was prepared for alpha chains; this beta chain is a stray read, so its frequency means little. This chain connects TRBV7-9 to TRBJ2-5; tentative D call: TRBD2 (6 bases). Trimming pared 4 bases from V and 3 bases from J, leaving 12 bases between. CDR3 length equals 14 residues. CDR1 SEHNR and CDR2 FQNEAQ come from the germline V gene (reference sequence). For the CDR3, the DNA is TGTGCCAGCAGCTGGGGACTTCTCGAAGAGACCCAGTACTTC. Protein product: CASSWGLLEETQYF.

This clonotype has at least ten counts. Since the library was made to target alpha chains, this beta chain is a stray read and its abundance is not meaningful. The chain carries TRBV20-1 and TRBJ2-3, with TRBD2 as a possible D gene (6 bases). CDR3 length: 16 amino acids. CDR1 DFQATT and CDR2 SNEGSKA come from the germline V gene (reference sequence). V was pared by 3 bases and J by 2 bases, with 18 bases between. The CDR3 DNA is TGCAGTGCTAGTAAGGGGCGGGGAACATACACAGATACGCAGTATTTT. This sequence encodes CSASKGRGTYTDTQYF.

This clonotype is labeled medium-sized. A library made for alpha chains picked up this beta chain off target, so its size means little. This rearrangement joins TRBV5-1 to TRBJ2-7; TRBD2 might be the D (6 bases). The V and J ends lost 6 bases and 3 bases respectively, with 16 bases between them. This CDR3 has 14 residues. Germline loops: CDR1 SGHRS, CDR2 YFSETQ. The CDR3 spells CASTSREAFYEQYF. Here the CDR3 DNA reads TGCGCCAGCACAAGTAGGGAGGCCTTCTACGAGCAGTACTTC. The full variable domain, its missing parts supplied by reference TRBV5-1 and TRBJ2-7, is KAGVTQTPRYLIKTRGQQVTLSCSPISGHRSVSWYQQTPGQGLQFLFEYFSETQRNKGNFPGRFSGRQFSNSRSEMNVSTLELGDSALYLCASTSREAFYEQYFGPGTRLTVT.

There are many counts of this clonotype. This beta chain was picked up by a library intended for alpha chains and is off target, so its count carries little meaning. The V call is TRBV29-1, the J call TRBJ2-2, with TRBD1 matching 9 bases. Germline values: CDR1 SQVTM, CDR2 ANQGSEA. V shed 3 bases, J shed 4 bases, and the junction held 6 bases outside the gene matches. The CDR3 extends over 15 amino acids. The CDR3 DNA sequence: TGCAGCGTTGATGGTGGGACAGGGTTCACCGGGGAGCTGTTTTTT. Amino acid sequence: CSVDGGTGFTGELFF.